There are a few counts of the clone carrying this T cell receptor beta chain. The antigen remains unidentified. Sample-barcoded 5' priming and a J-beta primer mix drove a second PCR of 7 to 11 cycles. MiXCR was run by TCRdb on the 5' RACE reads, yielding one entry per CDR3 protein. The sample lists around 620,000 distinct CDR3 sequences; roughly a quarter were seen once. V gave up 3 bases and J gave up 3 bases, with 16 bases separating them. From germline, CDR1 is DFQATT and CDR2 SNEGSKA (reference sequence). There are 15 residues in the CDR3. The sample comes from a study of blood T cells in healthy people across ages. General observations from the study: When set beside aged donors, long-lived donors presented more naive CD4+ cells and higher diversity.

The sequence came from a woman in her seventies in good health. Sequencing input: blood. This chain connects TRBV20-1 to TRBJ2-3; the D call may be TRBD1 or TRBD2 (5 bases each). CDR3 protein: CSARGLRERTDTQYF. The CDR3 region has the DNA TGCAGTGCTAGGGGCCTCAGGGAGCGGACAGATACGCAGTATTTT.